This T cell receptor (beta chain) is from a study of blood T cell repertoires in COVID-19. Study-level background: Italy, Spain and the United States were the sources of the convalescent and acute COVID-19 samples.

The data were produced by immunoSEQ multiplex PCR, yet TCRdb's version contains in-frame clones alone and is incomplete. This table has more than 450,000 clones, 87% appearing once. The germline V gene has CDR1 MNHEY and CDR2 SVGEGT. V gave up 0 bases and J gave up 6 bases, with 12 bases separating them. The CDR3 sequence is 15 residues long. Allocation to cohorts depended on clinical history reported by the participants. The rearrangement uses TRBV6-2 or TRBV6-3 and TRBJ1-5; TRBD1 might be the D (6 bases). The TCR sequence derives from a woman between 18 and 30 years old who had recovered from COVID-19. The sequenced sample was PBMCs or T cells enriched from blood (not recorded which). The CDR3 DNA sequence: TGTGCCAGCAGTTACTCGGACAGCGTGGGTCAGCCCCAGCATTTT. It translates to CASSYSDSVGQPQHF.